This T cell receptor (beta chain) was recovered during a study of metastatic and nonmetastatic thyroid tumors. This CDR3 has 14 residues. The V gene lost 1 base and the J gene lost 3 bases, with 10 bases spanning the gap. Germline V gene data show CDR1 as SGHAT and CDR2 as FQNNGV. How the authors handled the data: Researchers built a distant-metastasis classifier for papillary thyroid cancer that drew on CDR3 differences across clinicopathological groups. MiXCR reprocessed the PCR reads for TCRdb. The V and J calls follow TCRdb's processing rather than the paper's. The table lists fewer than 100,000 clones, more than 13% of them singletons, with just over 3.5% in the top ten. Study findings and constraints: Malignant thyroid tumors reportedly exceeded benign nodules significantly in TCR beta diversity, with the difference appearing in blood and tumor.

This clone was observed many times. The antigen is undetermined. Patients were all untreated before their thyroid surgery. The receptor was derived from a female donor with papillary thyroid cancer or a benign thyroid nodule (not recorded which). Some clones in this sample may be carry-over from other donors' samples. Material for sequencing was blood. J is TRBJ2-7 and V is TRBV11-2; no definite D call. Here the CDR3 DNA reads TGTGCCAGCAGCTTAGGGTCAGGCCTCTACGAGCAGTACTTC. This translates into CASSLGSGLYEQYF. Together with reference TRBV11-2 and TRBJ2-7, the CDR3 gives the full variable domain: EAGVAQSPRYKIIEKRQSVAFWCNPISGHATLYWYQQILGQGPKLLIQFQNNGVVDDSQLPKDRFSAERLKGVDSTLKIQPAKLEDSAVYLCASSLGSGLYEQYFGPGTRLTVT.